Listed below are T cell receptor beta chains from one sample, sequenced in a study of blood T cells in healthy people across ages. TCRdb processed the 5' RACE reads anew with MiXCR; each CDR3 protein has one entry. The table records 550,000 to 750,000 distinct CDR3 sequences, approximately 21% of them present only once. Sequenced material: blood. The receptors originated from a man aged 65 to 85 in good health. The CDR3 runs from the conserved cysteine through the conserved F or W. The order of the fields is V gene, D gene, clone size, J gene, CDR3 protein, CDR3 DNA. D genes are given only for firm matches. For some rows the clone size is stated as once, few or many, or as a class when expanded; others skip it.

TRBV20-1	TRBD2	-	TRBJ2-1	CSARLLAGSYNEQFF	TGCAGTGCTAGACTTCTAGCGGGCTCCTACAATGAGCAGTTCTTC
TRBV5-1	TRBD2	few	TRBJ2-7	CASSLGTSGSPQPYEQYF	TGCGCCAGCAGCTTGGGGACTAGCGGGAGCCCCCAACCTTACGAGCAGTACTTC
TRBV6-6	-	-	TRBJ2-2	CASGSGELFF	TGTGCCAGCGGTTCCGGGGAGCTGTTTTTT
TRBV14	TRBD2	few	TRBJ2-1	CASSQGLAGAVNEQFF	TGTGCCAGCAGCCAAGGACTAGCGGGAGCAGTTAATGAGCAGTTCTTC
TRBV18	-	few	TRBJ2-5	CASSSGGGASSQETQYF	TGTGCCAGCTCGTCCGGAGGGGGGGCATCGTCCCAAGAGACCCAGTACTTC
TRBV6-5	-	few	TRBJ2-5	CASSSAGGAWETQYF	TGTGCCAGCAGTTCCGCGGGCGGAGCGTGGGAGACCCAGTACTTC
TRBV20-1	-	few	TRBJ2-5	CSARDLGGKGETQYF	TGCAGTGCTAGAGATCTCGGAGGGAAGGGGGAGACCCAGTACTTC
TRBV5-1	TRBD2	-	TRBJ2-3	CASSLWRAGGPEDTQCF	TGCGCCAGCAGCTTGTGGAGAGCGGGAGGGCCGGAAGATACGCAGTGTTTT
TRBV20-1	-	-	TRBJ2-7	CSAATGVFSYEQYF	TGCAGTGCCGCGACAGGAGTCTTCTCCTACGAGCAGTACTTC
TRBV20-1	-	many	TRBJ1-6	CSAWAGEALHF	TGCAGTGCCTGGGCGGGGGAGGCCCTCCACTTT
TRBV3-1	-	few	TRBJ2-5	CASSQDSETQYF	TGTGCCAGCAGCCAAGACAGCGAGACCCAGTACTTC
TRBV5-1	-	-	TRBJ2-1	CASSLGLGSSYNEQFF	TGCGCCAGCAGCTTGGGGCTTGGCAGCTCCTACAATGAGCAGTTCTTC
TRBV27	-	-	TRBJ2-7	CASSLSREIVYEQYF	TGTGCCAGCAGTTTATCGAGGGAAATCGTCTACGAGCAGTACTTC
TRBV6-2/TRBV6-3	TRBD1	-	TRBJ2-1	CASRRQGKEAPQFF	TGTGCCAGCAGGAGACAGGGGAAGGAGGCCCCGCAGTTCTTC
TRBV28	-	many	TRBJ2-1	CATRLAGTYNEQFF	TGTGCCACGAGATTGGCGGGAACCTACAATGAGCAGTTCTTC
TRBV3-1	-	-	TRBJ2-7	CASSRGLGYEQYF	TGTGCCAGCAGCAGGGGACTTGGCTACGAGCAGTACTTC
TRBV18	TRBD1	-	TRBJ1-4	CASSPYVTGTNEQLFF	TGTGCCAGCTCACCATACGTGACAGGGACTAATGAACAACTGTTTTTT
TRBV7-2	TRBD2	-	TRBJ2-5	CASSLVSGGRETQYF	TGTGCCAGCAGCTTAGTTTCTGGCGGGAGAGAGACCCAGTACTTC
TRBV15	TRBD1	many	TRBJ2-7	CATSRESPGQGYHEQYF	TGTGCCACCAGCAGAGAATCTCCGGGACAGGGATATCACGAGCAGTACTTC
TRBV6-2/TRBV6-3	-	once	TRBJ1-6	CASSHPLYRESSYNSPLHF	TGTGCCAGCAGTCACCCACTATACCGAGAGAGCTCCTATAATTCACCCCTCCACTTT
TRBV5-1	-	-	TRBJ1-4	CASTSDGTTNEKLFF	TGCGCCAGCACTTCGGACGGAACAACTAATGAAAAACTGTTTTTT
TRBV7-2	-	-	TRBJ2-7	CASSLASRGPYEQYF	TGTGCCAGCAGCTTAGCGAGTCGGGGCCCCTACGAGCAGTACTTC
TRBV2	-	once	TRBJ2-1	CASREGANSYNEQFF	TGTGCCAGCAGAGAAGGCGCGAACTCCTACAATGAGCAGTTCTTC
TRBV3-1	TRBD2	-	TRBJ2-5	CASSQGGTSGTHKETQYF	TGTGCCAGCAGCCAAGGGGGGACTAGCGGGACTCATAAAGAGACCCAGTACTTC
TRBV11-2	-	-	TRBJ2-5	CASSYAGSETQYF	TGTGCCAGCAGCTACGCAGGGTCGGAGACCCAGTACTTC
TRBV20-1	-	-	TRBJ1-2	CSARGLGSTEANYGYTF	TGCAGTGCTAGAGGGTTGGGGTCGACAGAAGCTAACTATGGCTACACCTTC
TRBV18	-	-	TRBJ2-1	CASSSRTEGDTYNEQFF	TGTGCCAGCTCATCGCGTACGGAAGGGGACACTTACAATGAGCAGTTCTTC
TRBV6-5	TRBD2	-	TRBJ2-1	CASSSLAGGTRPYNEQFF	TGTGCCAGCAGTTCACTAGCGGGAGGGACTCGACCCTACAATGAGCAGTTCTTC
TRBV9	-	few	TRBJ2-7	CASSAERERNEQYF	TGTGCCAGCAGCGCCGAGAGAGAAAGGAACGAGCAGTACTTC
TRBV9	TRBD2	few	TRBJ2-7	CASSAHRTSGSPYEQYF	TGTGCCAGCAGCGCGCACCGGACTAGCGGGTCCCCCTACGAGCAGTACTTC
TRBV21-1	-	-	TRBJ1-3	CASSKEGEQELGNTIYF	TGTGCCAGCAGCAAAGAGGGGGAACAGGAATTAGGAAACACCATATATTTT
TRBV12-5	-	few	TRBJ2-5	CASGMANTETQYF	TGTGCTAGTGGAATGGCGAATACGGAGACCCAGTACTTC
TRBV7-6	-	few	TRBJ2-5	CATRKGETQYF	TGTGCCACCCGGAAAGGAGAGACCCAGTACTTC
TRBV7-9	TRBD1	few	TRBJ1-5	CASSGTDLNQPQHF	TGTGCCAGCAGCGGGACAGACCTTAATCAGCCCCAGCATTTT
TRBV6-6	-	-	TRBJ2-1	CATGNEQFF	TGTGCCACCGGCAATGAGCAGTTCTTC
TRBV20-1	-	-	TRBJ2-7	CSANPGTSKNYEQYF	TGCAGTGCTAATCCCGGGACATCGAAGAATTACGAGCAGTACTTC
TRBV20-1	-	many	TRBJ2-1	CSAHSPGADINNEQFF	TGCAGTGCTCACAGTCCCGGAGCGGATATAAACAATGAGCAGTTCTTC
TRBV6-5	-	-	TRBJ1-6	CASRNRISPLHF	TGTGCCAGCAGAAACAGGATTTCACCCCTCCACTTT
TRBV28	-	-	TRBJ1-2	CASSMDIYGYTF	TGTGCCAGCAGCATGGACATCTATGGCTACACCTTC
TRBV12-3/TRBV12-4	-	-	TRBJ2-5	CASSFGGWETQYF	TGTGCCAGCAGTTTTGGGGGTTGGGAGACCCAGTACTTC
TRBV4-2	-	-	TRBJ2-7	CASSYPQGSSYEQYF	TGTGCCAGCAGCTACCCACAGGGATCCTCCTACGAGCAGTACTTC
TRBV7-9	-	many	TRBJ2-3	CASSNYPRQASSDTQYF	TGTGCCAGCAGCAATTACCCTCGACAGGCTTCTTCAGATACGCAGTATTTT
TRBV27	TRBD1	few	TRBJ1-5	CASSGGTGGSNQPQHF	TGTGCCAGCAGTGGCGGGACAGGGGGGAGCAATCAGCCCCAGCATTTT
TRBV28	-	many	TRBJ2-6	CASSLAASGANVLTF	TGTGCCAGCAGTTTGGCAGCTTCTGGGGCCAACGTCCTGACTTTC
TRBV7-2	-	-	TRBJ2-5	CASSWAGKGETQYF	TGTGCCAGCAGCTGGGCGGGGAAGGGAGAGACCCAGTACTTC
TRBV27	TRBD1	few	TRBJ2-2	CASSGGTGYTGELFF	TGTGCCAGCAGTGGGGGGACAGGGTATACCGGGGAGCTGTTTTTT
TRBV12-3/TRBV12-4	TRBD2	-	TRBJ2-3	CASGYSGTRITDTRYF	TGTGCCAGCGGTTACTCAGGGACTAGAATCACAGATACGCGGTATTTT
TRBV12-5	-	-	TRBJ2-5	CASGWAGSQYF	TGTGCTAGTGGTTGGGCCGGGTCCCAGTACTTC